A selection of T cell receptor beta chains follows, all from one sample in a study of T-cell memory formation after mild COVID-19. MiXCR, run by TCRdb on the 5' RACE reads, gives a single entry per CDR3 protein. The sample has approximately 560,000 distinct CDR3 sequences, 17% seen once. The material sequenced was PBMCs or a T cell subset sorted from them (not recorded which). The receptors originated from an adult woman who had mild COVID-19 (a few samples of this study predate the infection). Cell type and time point are not known. Both conserved end residues are trimmed from each CDR3.

v_gene,CDR3aa
TRBV10-3,AISVKPGLAGQSRYEQY
TRBV20-1,SARSQGNEKLF
TRBV20-1,SARDGNRDTEAF
TRBV18,ASSPQRSSGGIYNEQF
TRBV24-1,ATSDAGTGDSYEQY
TRBV7-3,ASSPGLAGDQETQY
TRBV5-1,ASSPGQHQPQH
TRBV5-1,ASSLDGGSSLGNYGYT
TRBV6-5,ASRYIGTGTEKLF
TRBV20-1,SARHLAVQETQY
TRBV7-8,ASSPSGVGTDTQY
TRBV3-1,ASSVAGSLGTEAF
TRBV12-3/TRBV12-4,ASSLQGQGNQPQH
TRBV13,ASSPTGQGSQNEQF
TRBV27,ASSLLGAGELF
TRBV12-3/TRBV12-4,ASSPSIFGTNEKLF
TRBV4-2,ASSQPGQGDVDTQY
TRBV6-2/TRBV6-3,ASSNNGTSEYEKLF
TRBV19,ASSIEGAGQETQY
TRBV7-9,ASSLDPGTSGRLIETQY
TRBV5-1,ASSPGISGGASNEQF
TRBV6-2/TRBV6-3,ASSYRPGTGVSNQPQH
TRBV7-2,ASSQVAGGPLEQY
TRBV12-3/TRBV12-4,ASSLVGGGGNEQF
TRBV5-1,ASSWDGTGNYGYT
TRBV7-2,ASSEGQLFSNYGYT
TRBV6-1,ASSEAKWDSYEQY
TRBV2,ASSPVYGYT
TRBV10-3,AISDTGNTEAF
TRBV2,ASSQGQGEAF
TRBV4-1,ASSQEGGETQY
TRBV19,ASSRPGGGTEAF